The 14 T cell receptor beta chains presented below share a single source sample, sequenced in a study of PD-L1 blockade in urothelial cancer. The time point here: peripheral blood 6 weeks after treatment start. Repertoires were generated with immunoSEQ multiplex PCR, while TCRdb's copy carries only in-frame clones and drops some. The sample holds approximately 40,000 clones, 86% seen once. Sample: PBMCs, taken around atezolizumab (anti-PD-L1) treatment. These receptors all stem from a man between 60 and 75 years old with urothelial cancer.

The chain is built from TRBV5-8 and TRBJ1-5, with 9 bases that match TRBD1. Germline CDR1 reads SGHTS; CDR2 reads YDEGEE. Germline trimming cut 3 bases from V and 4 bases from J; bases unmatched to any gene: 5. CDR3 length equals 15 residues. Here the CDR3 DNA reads TGTGCCAGCAGCTCGGAGGGACAGGGAAATCAGCCCCAGCATTTT. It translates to CASSSEGQGNQPQHF.

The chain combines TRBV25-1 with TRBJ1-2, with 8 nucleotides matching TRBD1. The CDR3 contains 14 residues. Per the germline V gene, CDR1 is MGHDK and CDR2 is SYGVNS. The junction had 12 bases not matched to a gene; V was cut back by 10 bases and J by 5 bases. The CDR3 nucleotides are TGTGCCAAGTCTGCGGCAGGGGGCGGGTATGGCTACACCTTC. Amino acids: CAKSAAGGGYGYTF.

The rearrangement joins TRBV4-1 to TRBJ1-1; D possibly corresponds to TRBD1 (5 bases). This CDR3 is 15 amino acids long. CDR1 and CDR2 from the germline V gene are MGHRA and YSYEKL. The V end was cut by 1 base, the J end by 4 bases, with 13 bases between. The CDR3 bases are TGCGCCAGCAGCCAAGGGGGACTTATCAGCACTGAAGCTTTCTTT. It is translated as CASSQGGLISTEAFF.

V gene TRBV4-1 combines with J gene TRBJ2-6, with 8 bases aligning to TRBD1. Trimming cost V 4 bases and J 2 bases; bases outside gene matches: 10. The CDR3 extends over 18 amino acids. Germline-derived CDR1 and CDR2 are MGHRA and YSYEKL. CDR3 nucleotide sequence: TGCGCCAGCAGCCTACAGGGGGTTGGTAGGACTGGGGCCAACGTCCTGACTTTC. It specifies CASSLQGVGRTGANVLTF.

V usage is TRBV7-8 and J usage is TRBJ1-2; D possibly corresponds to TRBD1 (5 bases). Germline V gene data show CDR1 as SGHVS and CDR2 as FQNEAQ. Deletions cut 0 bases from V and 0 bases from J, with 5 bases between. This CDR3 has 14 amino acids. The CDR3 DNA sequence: TGTGCCAGCAGCTTAGCCAGGGCTAACTATGGCTACACCTTC. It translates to CASSLARANYGYTF.

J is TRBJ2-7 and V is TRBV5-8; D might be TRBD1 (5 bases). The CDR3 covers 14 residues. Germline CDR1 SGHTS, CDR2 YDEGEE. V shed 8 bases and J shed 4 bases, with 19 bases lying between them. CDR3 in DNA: TGTGCCAGTACCAGGGCGAGACGGTCTTACGAGCAGTACTTC. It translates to CASTRARRSYEQYF.

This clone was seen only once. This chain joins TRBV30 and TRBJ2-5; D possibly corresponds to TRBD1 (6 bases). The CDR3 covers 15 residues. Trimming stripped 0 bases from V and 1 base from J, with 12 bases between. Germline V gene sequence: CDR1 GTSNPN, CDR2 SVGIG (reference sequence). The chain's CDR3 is CAWSVRGYRQETQYF. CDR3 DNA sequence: TGTGCCTGGAGTGTAAGGGGGTATCGCCAAGAGACCCAGTACTTC.

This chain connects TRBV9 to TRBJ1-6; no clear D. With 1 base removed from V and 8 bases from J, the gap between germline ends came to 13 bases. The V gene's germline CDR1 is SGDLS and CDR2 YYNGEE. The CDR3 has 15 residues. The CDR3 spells CASSVLTGPDSPLHF. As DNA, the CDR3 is TGTGCCAGCAGCGTATTAACGGGTCCCGATTCACCCCTCCACTTT.

CDR3: CASSPGGPNTEAFF. CDR3 in DNA: TGTGCCAGCTCACCGGGGGGGCCGAACACTGAAGCTTTCTTT. The chain carries TRBV18 and TRBJ1-1; TRBD1 is a possible D gene (6 bases). Germline-derived CDR1 and CDR2 are KGHSH and LQKENI. The CDR3 is 14 amino acids. V was clipped by 3 bases and J by 1 base, with 9 bases between them.

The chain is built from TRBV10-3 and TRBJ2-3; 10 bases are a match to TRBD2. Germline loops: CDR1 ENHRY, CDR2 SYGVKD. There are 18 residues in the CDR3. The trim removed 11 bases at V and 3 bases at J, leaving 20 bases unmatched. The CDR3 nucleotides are TGTGCCCCCTTCCCTTTACAGGGGCCTAGCGGGGGTACAGATACGCAGTATTTT. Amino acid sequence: CAPFPLQGPSGGTDTQYF.

CDR3 protein: CASSQDLGLSGANVLTF. CDR3 coding DNA: TGCGCCAGCAGCCAAGATTTGGGGCTCTCTGGGGCCAACGTCCTGACTTTC. V usage is TRBV4-3 and J usage is TRBJ2-6, with D perhaps TRBD1 (5 bases). CDR3 length: 17 residues. The V and J ends lost 0 bases and 0 bases respectively, with 9 bases between them. Germline CDR1 reads LGHNA; CDR2 reads YSLEER.

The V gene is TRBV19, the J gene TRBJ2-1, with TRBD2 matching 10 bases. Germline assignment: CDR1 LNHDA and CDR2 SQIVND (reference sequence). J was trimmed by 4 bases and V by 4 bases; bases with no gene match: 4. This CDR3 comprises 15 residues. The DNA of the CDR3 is TGTGCCAGTAGTAACCTAGCGGGAGCATACAATGAGCAGTTCTTC. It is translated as CASSNLAGAYNEQFF.

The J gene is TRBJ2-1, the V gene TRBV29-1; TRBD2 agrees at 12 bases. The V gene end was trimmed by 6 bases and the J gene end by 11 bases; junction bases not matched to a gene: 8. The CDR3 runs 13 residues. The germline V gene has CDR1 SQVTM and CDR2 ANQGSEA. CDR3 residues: CSVRLAGDTQQFF. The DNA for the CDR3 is TGCAGCGTCCGACTAGCGGGAGATACCCAGCAGTTCTTC.

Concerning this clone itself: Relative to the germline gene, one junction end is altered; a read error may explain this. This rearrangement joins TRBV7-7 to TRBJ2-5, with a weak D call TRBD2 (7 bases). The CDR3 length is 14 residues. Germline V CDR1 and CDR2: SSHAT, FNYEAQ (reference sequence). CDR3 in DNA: TGTGCTAGCAGCTTAGGGGGGAGGGCGGAGACCCAGTACTTC. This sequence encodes CASSLGGRAETQYF.